Listed below are T cell receptor beta chains from one sample, sequenced in a study of glioma-infiltrating T cells. TCRdb re-called the multiplex PCR reads with MiXCR, one entry per CDR3 protein. The repertoire has about 110,000 distinct CDR3 sequences, 25% to 30% of them found once; the top ten carry 30% to 35%. Sequences were obtained from glioma tissue, nonneoplastic brain tissue, or PBMCs (not recorded which). All receptors derive from a human donor with low-grade glioma or glioblastoma, undergoing nonglioma brain surgery, or in good health (not recorded which). Both conserved end residues are part of each CDR3. Each record gives: D gene, clone size, V gene, J gene, CDR3 protein, CDR3 DNA. A D gene is named only where the DNA matches it firmly. Rows give clone size only sometimes, using once, few, many, or a class for an expanded clone.

d_call: .; clone_size: .; v_call: TRBV6-2/TRBV6-3; j_call: TRBJ1-1; cdr3_aa: CASSYRGLTEAFF; cdr3_nt: TGTGCCAGCAGCTATAGGGGTCTCACTGAAGCTTTCTTT
d_call: TRBD2; clone_size: .; v_call: TRBV5-4; j_call: TRBJ2-3; cdr3_aa: CASSGVAGNKRDTQYF; cdr3_nt: TGTGCCAGCAGCGGGGTAGCGGGTAATAAAAGGGATACGCAGTATTTT
d_call: TRBD1; clone_size: many; v_call: TRBV6-2/TRBV6-3; j_call: TRBJ1-1; cdr3_aa: CASSLQGEAFF; cdr3_nt: TGTGCCAGCAGTTTACAGGGGGAAGCTTTCTTT
d_call: TRBD1; clone_size: many; v_call: TRBV20-1; j_call: TRBJ1-4; cdr3_aa: CSAALLVGTGAGKLFF; cdr3_nt: TGCAGTGCTGCCCTATTAGTCGGGACAGGGGCTGGAAAACTGTTTTTT
d_call: .; clone_size: many; v_call: TRBV7-8; j_call: TRBJ2-5; cdr3_aa: CASSSQGQETQYF; cdr3_nt: TGTGCCAGCAGCTCCCAGGGGCAAGAGACCCAGTACTTC
d_call: TRBD1; clone_size: many; v_call: TRBV28; j_call: TRBJ2-3; cdr3_aa: CASSLTRGRPDTQYF; cdr3_nt: TGTGCCAGCAGTCTAACGAGGGGGCGGCCAGATACGCAGTATTTT
d_call: TRBD2; clone_size: many; v_call: TRBV20-1; j_call: TRBJ2-7; cdr3_aa: CSASYLAVTYEQYF; cdr3_nt: TGCAGTGCTAGTTACCTAGCGGTTACCTACGAGCAGTACTTC
d_call: .; clone_size: .; v_call: TRBV19; j_call: TRBJ1-2; cdr3_aa: CASSIGTGDENYGYTF; cdr3_nt: TGTGCCAGTAGTATTGGGACGGGGGATGAAAACTATGGCTACACCTTC
d_call: TRBD1; clone_size: many; v_call: TRBV18; j_call: TRBJ1-3; cdr3_aa: CASSGQGSGNTIYF; cdr3_nt: TGTGCCAGCTCGGGACAGGGATCTGGAAACACCATATATTTT
d_call: TRBD1; clone_size: many; v_call: TRBV29-1; j_call: TRBJ1-2; cdr3_aa: CSTTGTGDFYGYTF; cdr3_nt: TGCAGCACCACCGGGACAGGGGATTTCTATGGCTACACCTTC
d_call: .; clone_size: many; v_call: TRBV9; j_call: TRBJ2-3; cdr3_aa: CASSVALVPEDTQYF; cdr3_nt: TGTGCCAGCAGCGTAGCTCTGGTCCCTGAGGATACGCAGTATTTT
d_call: TRBD1; clone_size: many; v_call: TRBV7-2; j_call: TRBJ2-7; cdr3_aa: CASSLASRQGGEQYF; cdr3_nt: TGTGCCAGCAGCTTAGCTTCGCGACAGGGGGGCGAGCAGTACTTC
d_call: TRBD1; clone_size: medium-sized; v_call: TRBV6-1; j_call: TRBJ2-3; cdr3_aa: CASNTQGASTDTQYF; cdr3_nt: TGTGCCAGCAATACACAGGGGGCAAGCACAGATACGCAGTATTTT
d_call: .; clone_size: many; v_call: TRBV29-1; j_call: TRBJ2-1; cdr3_aa: CSVEAPRNEQFF; cdr3_nt: TGCAGCGTTGAAGCGCCACGCAATGAGCAGTTCTTC
d_call: .; clone_size: medium-sized; v_call: TRBV20-1; j_call: TRBJ1-5; cdr3_aa: CSARGDGPRPQHF; cdr3_nt: TGCAGTGCTAGAGGGGACGGCCCGCGGCCCCAGCATTTT
d_call: .; clone_size: many; v_call: TRBV27; j_call: TRBJ2-1; cdr3_aa: CASSWGGFEQFF; cdr3_nt: TGTGCCAGCAGTTGGGGGGGCTTTGAGCAGTTCTTC
d_call: .; clone_size: many; v_call: TRBV6-2/TRBV6-3; j_call: TRBJ2-5; cdr3_aa: CASSSHTFQETQYF; cdr3_nt: TGTGCCAGCAGCTCCCACACCTTCCAAGAGACCCAGTACTTC
d_call: .; clone_size: .; v_call: TRBV19; j_call: TRBJ1-3; cdr3_aa: CASTPSGNYGNTIYF; cdr3_nt: TGTGCCAGTACCCCGTCGGGAAACTATGGAAACACCATATATTTT
d_call: .; clone_size: many; v_call: TRBV4-3; j_call: TRBJ1-1; cdr3_aa: CASSQVAGQVTEAFF; cdr3_nt: TGCGCCAGCAGCCAAGTTGCCGGACAAGTCACTGAAGCTTTCTTT
d_call: .; clone_size: many; v_call: TRBV19; j_call: TRBJ2-6; cdr3_aa: CASSPSLLGANVLTF; cdr3_nt: TGTGCCAGTAGTCCTTCATTGTTGGGGGCCAACGTCCTGACTTTC
d_call: .; clone_size: many; v_call: TRBV19; j_call: TRBJ1-5; cdr3_aa: CASSFSHSNQPQHF; cdr3_nt: TGTGCCAGTAGTTTTTCTCATAGCAATCAGCCCCAGCATTTT
d_call: .; clone_size: many; v_call: TRBV5-1; j_call: TRBJ2-3; cdr3_aa: CASSYWQAGTDTQYF; cdr3_nt: TGCGCCAGCAGCTACTGGCAGGCTGGAACAGATACGCAGTATTTT
d_call: TRBD1; clone_size: many; v_call: TRBV18; j_call: TRBJ1-1; cdr3_aa: CATLQGANTEAFF; cdr3_nt: TGTGCCACCTTACAGGGGGCGAACACTGAAGCTTTCTTT
d_call: TRBD2; clone_size: many; v_call: TRBV20-1; j_call: TRBJ2-1; cdr3_aa: CSAGLAGALNEQFF; cdr3_nt: TGCAGTGCGGGACTAGCGGGAGCGCTAAATGAGCAGTTCTTC
d_call: TRBD1; clone_size: many; v_call: TRBV20-1; j_call: TRBJ2-7; cdr3_aa: CSGGQGPIYEQYF; cdr3_nt: TGCAGTGGGGGACAGGGTCCGATCTACGAGCAGTACTTC
d_call: TRBD1; clone_size: many; v_call: TRBV7-3; j_call: TRBJ1-1; cdr3_aa: CASSARTGVNTEAFF; cdr3_nt: TGTGCCAGCAGCGCCCGGACAGGTGTGAACACTGAAGCTTTCTTT
d_call: TRBD2; clone_size: .; v_call: TRBV2; j_call: TRBJ2-7; cdr3_aa: CASSISGGAYNEQYF; cdr3_nt: TGTGCCAGCAGTATTAGCGGGGGGGCTTACAACGAGCAGTACTTC
d_call: TRBD2; clone_size: many; v_call: TRBV6-2/TRBV6-3; j_call: TRBJ2-3; cdr3_aa: CASRTSGVSTDTQYF; cdr3_nt: TGTGCCAGCAGGACTAGCGGAGTAAGCACAGATACGCAGTATTTT
d_call: .; clone_size: many; v_call: TRBV7-3; j_call: TRBJ2-7; cdr3_aa: CASSHGGYYEQYF; cdr3_nt: TGTGCCAGCAGCCACGGCGGGTACTACGAGCAGTACTTC
d_call: TRBD1; clone_size: many; v_call: TRBV4-1; j_call: TRBJ1-1; cdr3_aa: CASSQGQEQEAFF; cdr3_nt: TGCGCCAGCAGCCAGGGACAGGAGCAGGAAGCTTTCTTT
d_call: .; clone_size: many; v_call: TRBV5-1; j_call: TRBJ2-7; cdr3_aa: CASSMDSYEQYF; cdr3_nt: TGCGCCAGCAGCATGGACAGCTACGAGCAGTACTTC
d_call: .; clone_size: many; v_call: TRBV4-2; j_call: TRBJ2-7; cdr3_aa: CASSQVPSYEQYF; cdr3_nt: TGTGCCAGCAGCCAAGTCCCCTCCTACGAGCAGTACTTC
d_call: .; clone_size: many; v_call: TRBV7-2; j_call: TRBJ1-5; cdr3_aa: CASSSDSYNQPQHF; cdr3_nt: TGTGCCAGCAGTTCCGACAGTTACAATCAGCCCCAGCATTTT
d_call: TRBD1; clone_size: many; v_call: TRBV28; j_call: TRBJ2-7; cdr3_aa: CAGSGTAFYEQYF; cdr3_nt: TGTGCCGGTTCCGGGACAGCCTTCTACGAGCAGTACTTC
d_call: TRBD2; clone_size: few; v_call: TRBV12-3/TRBV12-4; j_call: TRBJ2-1; cdr3_aa: CASSSAELSGTKRQFF; cdr3_nt: TGTGCCAGCAGTTCCGCCGAGCTTAGCGGGACAAAAAGGCAGTTCTTC
d_call: .; clone_size: many; v_call: TRBV18; j_call: TRBJ2-5; cdr3_aa: CASSSQGGQETQYF; cdr3_nt: TGTGCCAGCTCATCGCAGGGTGGGCAAGAGACCCAGTACTTC
d_call: .; clone_size: .; v_call: TRBV11-1; j_call: TRBJ1-1; cdr3_aa: CASSLPVQGWTNTEAFF; cdr3_nt: TGTGCCAGCAGCCTCCCTGTGCAGGGTTGGACGAACACTGAAGCTTTCTTT
d_call: .; clone_size: many; v_call: TRBV15; j_call: TRBJ2-3; cdr3_aa: CATSRGWGLTTLDTQYF; cdr3_nt: TGTGCCACCAGCAGAGGGTGGGGGTTAACCACGCTCGATACGCAGTATTTT
d_call: .; clone_size: many; v_call: TRBV25-1; j_call: TRBJ1-4; cdr3_aa: CASSEGSDEKLFF; cdr3_nt: TGTGCCAGCAGTGAAGGGAGCGATGAAAAACTGTTTTTT
d_call: .; clone_size: .; v_call: TRBV28; j_call: TRBJ2-7; cdr3_aa: CASSFVYFSYGQYF; cdr3_nt: TGTGCCAGCAGTTTCGTGTATTTCTCCTACGGGCAGTACTTC
d_call: TRBD1; clone_size: many; v_call: TRBV2; j_call: TRBJ2-5; cdr3_aa: CASSWDSQETQYF; cdr3_nt: TGTGCCAGCAGTTGGGACAGTCAAGAGACCCAGTACTTC
d_call: TRBD2; clone_size: many; v_call: TRBV20-1; j_call: TRBJ2-7; cdr3_aa: CSARPGGRAGGSEQYF; cdr3_nt: TGCAGTGCTAGACCGGGGGGGCGAGCGGGGGGAAGCGAGCAGTACTTC
d_call: .; clone_size: .; v_call: TRBV7-9; j_call: TRBJ2-1; cdr3_aa: CASSLKLGTPAGEQFF; cdr3_nt: TGTGCCAGCAGCTTAAAGCTGGGGACCCCCGCAGGTGAGCAGTTCTTC
d_call: TRBD1; clone_size: many; v_call: TRBV7-2; j_call: TRBJ1-5; cdr3_aa: CASSSGTVNQPQHF; cdr3_nt: TGTGCCAGCAGCTCCGGGACAGTCAATCAGCCCCAGCATTTT
d_call: .; clone_size: .; v_call: TRBV20-1; j_call: TRBJ1-2; cdr3_aa: CSGQQETQYFCASSVSTGGYGYTF; cdr3_nt: .
d_call: .; clone_size: many; v_call: TRBV6-6; j_call: TRBJ1-5; cdr3_aa: CASSYSFPPPGEGNQPQHF; cdr3_nt: TGTGCCAGCAGTTACTCGTTTCCACCCCCTGGGGAGGGGAATCAGCCCCAGCATTTT
d_call: TRBD1; clone_size: many; v_call: TRBV15; j_call: TRBJ1-1; cdr3_aa: CATSLGQGHNTEAFF; cdr3_nt: TGTGCCACCAGCCTGGGACAGGGACATAACACTGAAGCTTTCTTT
d_call: .; clone_size: many; v_call: TRBV5-4; j_call: TRBJ2-3; cdr3_aa: CASSLESLTDTQYF; cdr3_nt: TGTGCCAGCAGCTTGGAAAGCCTCACAGATACGCAGTATTTT
d_call: .; clone_size: many; v_call: TRBV19; j_call: TRBJ2-7; cdr3_aa: CASKRQGSSYEQYF; cdr3_nt: TGTGCCAGTAAACGGCAGGGGAGCTCCTACGAGCAGTACTTC
d_call: TRBD1; clone_size: many; v_call: TRBV6-2/TRBV6-3; j_call: TRBJ2-7; cdr3_aa: CASRIRQGNYEQYF; cdr3_nt: TGTGCCAGCAGAATAAGACAGGGAAATTACGAGCAGTACTTC
d_call: .; clone_size: many; v_call: TRBV20-1; j_call: TRBJ2-1; cdr3_aa: CSAKGGVYNEQFF; cdr3_nt: TGCAGTGCTAAGGGCGGGGTCTACAATGAGCAGTTCTTC
d_call: .; clone_size: many; v_call: TRBV27; j_call: TRBJ1-2; cdr3_aa: CASSLNGVYGYTF; cdr3_nt: TGTGCCAGCAGTTTAAACGGGGTCTATGGCTACACCTTC
d_call: .; clone_size: many; v_call: TRBV29-1; j_call: TRBJ1-5; cdr3_aa: CSVVQGINQPQHF; cdr3_nt: TGCAGCGTTGTCCAGGGGATTAATCAGCCCCAGCATTTT
d_call: .; clone_size: .; v_call: TRBV9; j_call: TRBJ2-7; cdr3_aa: CANSVYPARGPSYEQYF; cdr3_nt: TGTGCCAACAGCGTATACCCCGCCAGAGGCCCATCCTACGAGCAGTACTTC
d_call: .; clone_size: .; v_call: TRBV19; j_call: TRBJ2-7; cdr3_aa: CASSIDLSYEEYF; cdr3_nt: TGTGCCAGTAGTATAGACCTCTCCTACGAGGAGTACTTC
d_call: .; clone_size: many; v_call: TRBV6-1; j_call: TRBJ1-2; cdr3_aa: CASSFLGNSYGYTF; cdr3_nt: TGTGCCAGCAGTTTCCTAGGGAACTCCTATGGCTACACCTTC
d_call: TRBD1; clone_size: many; v_call: TRBV2; j_call: TRBJ1-1; cdr3_aa: CASRGQAVNTEAFF; cdr3_nt: TGTGCCAGCAGAGGACAGGCCGTGAACACTGAAGCTTTCTTT
d_call: .; clone_size: many; v_call: TRBV7-2; j_call: TRBJ1-1; cdr3_aa: CASSLGIATEAFF; cdr3_nt: TGTGCCAGCAGCTTGGGTATTGCCACTGAAGCTTTCTTT
d_call: .; clone_size: .; v_call: TRBV28; j_call: TRBJ1-1; cdr3_aa: CARSFLWGNTKAFF; cdr3_nt: TGTGCCAGAAGTTTCCTTTGGGGGAACACTAAAGCTTTCTTT